A selection of T cell receptor beta chains follows, all from one sample in a study of early T cells in non-severe SARS-CoV-2 infection. TCRdb processed the 5' RACE reads anew with MiXCR; each CDR3 protein has one entry. The table records tens of thousands of distinct CDR3 sequences, 6% to 6.5% of them present only once. The sequencing input was whole blood. Receptor source: an adult who was a healthcare worker with PCR-confirmed SARS-CoV-2 infection or an uninfected control (not recorded which). Each CDR3 is given with its conserved first and last residue.

J: TRBJ2-6; V: TRBV7-3; CDR3: CASSSGNSGANVLTF
J: TRBJ2-3; V: TRBV4-1; CDR3: CASSSPISGGASTDTQYF
J: TRBJ2-5; V: TRBV9; CDR3: CASSVGDTQETQYF
J: TRBJ1-2; V: TRBV19; CDR3: CASSSTGGDGYTF
J: TRBJ2-7; V: TRBV4-1; CDR3: CASSQDRGPGQQPYEQYF
J: TRBJ2-1; V: TRBV11-2; CDR3: CASSLVENEQFF
J: TRBJ2-2; V: TRBV7-7; CDR3: CASSFSVDTGELFF
J: TRBJ1-4; V: TRBV30; CDR3: CAWRKTGGGNEKLFF
J: TRBJ1-6; V: TRBV12-3/TRBV12-4; CDR3: CASRKTGDNSPLHF
J: TRBJ1-6; V: TRBV7-2; CDR3: CASSVGRDRVTYNSPLHF
J: TRBJ1-1; V: TRBV5-1; CDR3: CASTQGAEAFF
J: TRBJ2-1; V: TRBV7-2; CDR3: CASSLAAGGNGEQFF
J: TRBJ1-2; V: TRBV6-2/TRBV6-3; CDR3: CASKAQGSNYGYTF
J: TRBJ2-5; V: TRBV9; CDR3: CASSDRGRGVETQYF
J: TRBJ2-7; V: TRBV3-1; CDR3: CASSPLLASEQYF
J: TRBJ2-1; V: TRBV7-6; CDR3: CASSSGGVYNEQFF
J: TRBJ2-7; V: TRBV28; CDR3: CASSMTTPAKVEQYF
J: TRBJ2-7; V: TRBV5-1; CDR3: CASSPKGVSLGEQYF
J: TRBJ2-5; V: TRBV27; CDR3: CASKLRETQYF
J: TRBJ2-6; V: TRBV7-6; CDR3: CASSSLTESSGANVLTF
J: TRBJ2-7; V: TRBV14; CDR3: CASSRVGWEQYF
J: TRBJ1-1; V: TRBV11-1; CDR3: CASSLQAMNTEAFF
J: TRBJ1-6; V: TRBV27; CDR3: CASRPPLGHRNSPLHF
J: TRBJ2-3; V: TRBV5-1; CDR3: CASSDTSTDTQYF
J: TRBJ1-2; V: TRBV29-1; CDR3: CSAGEVGYTF
J: TRBJ2-5; V: TRBV2; CDR3: CASSERATQETQYF
J: TRBJ2-5; V: TRBV7-6; CDR3: CASSSQLRGEETQYF